Presented here are 24 T cell receptor beta chains from one specimen sequenced in a study of T cell repertoires in cytomegalovirus infection. In TCRdb, the reads were re-called with MiXCR into one record per CDR3 protein. The table includes around 180,000 distinct CDR3 sequences, under 30% detected once. Sequencing was done on a sample of PBMCs. Source of these receptors: a human donor in good health (CMV status not recorded). Some clones in this sample may be carry-over from other donors' samples.

Worth noting for this clonotype: A much bigger clone sits one base away, suggesting this may be a read error. J is TRBJ2-3 and V is TRBV7-2; the D gene is possibly TRBD1 (5 bases). This CDR3 has 11 residues. CDR1 and CDR2 from the germline V gene are SGHTA and FQGNSA. The CDR3 coding sequence is TGTGCCAGCAGCCACACAGGTACGCAGTATTTT. It encodes CASSHTGTQYF.

This clonotype was detected a few times. The rearrangement uses TRBV7-6 and TRBJ2-5; 10 positions match TRBD2. The ends lost 1 base at V and 2 bases at J; junction bases unmatched: 4. The CDR3 spans 16 residues. The germline CDR1 and CDR2 sequences are SGHVS and FNYEAQ. The DNA of the CDR3 is TGTGCCAGCAGCTTAGGGACTAGCGGATCACAAGAGACCCAGTACTTC. As protein: CASSLGTSGSQETQYF.

The chain has TRBV2 and TRBJ1-1; D is ambiguous. CDR3 length: 12 amino acids. Germline loops: CDR1 SNHLY, CDR2 FYNNEI. V dropped 5 bases and J dropped 0 bases, with 4 bases sitting between them. The CDR3 nucleotides read TGTGCCAGCAGTAAAATGAACACTGAAGCTTTCTTT. It encodes CASSKMNTEAFF.

The chain recombines TRBV6-2 or TRBV6-3 with TRBJ1-1, with TRBD1 identical over 11 bases. CDR1 MNHEY and CDR2 SVGEGT come from the germline V gene. The J segment lost 7 bases and the V segment lost 6 bases, leaving 7 bases of the junction unmatched. The length of the CDR3 is 14 residues. CDR3 sequence (DNA): TGTGCCAGCAGCGTGGGGACAGGGGGAAATGAAGCTTTCTTT. Its translation is CASSVGTGGNEAFF.

This sequence joins TRBV29-1 and TRBJ2-5; the match to TRBD2 covers 9 bases. CDR1 is SQVTM, CDR2 ANQGSEA, per germline. The CDR3 is 12 amino acids. CDR3 residues: CSHSGGSETQYF. CDR3 in DNA: TGCAGTCATAGCGGGGGCAGTGAGACCCAGTACTTC.

This rearrangement joins TRBV12-3 or TRBV12-4 to TRBJ1-1, with D maybe TRBD1 (5 bases). With 5 bases removed from V and 1 base from J, the gap between germline ends came to 17 bases. The CDR3 totals 16 residues. The CDR3 sequence: CASSPSSRTRNTEAFF. In DNA, the CDR3 is TGTGCCAGCAGTCCTTCTTCCCGGACACGGAACACTGAAGCTTTCTTT.

This chain joins TRBV7-3 and TRBJ1-2, with 8 bases identical to TRBD1. The V gene's germline CDR1 is SGHTA and CDR2 FQGTGA. V lost 4 bases and J lost 8; bases outside the gene matches: 6. The CDR3 covers 13 residues. This CDR3 reads CASSSSTGGGYTF. CDR3 sequence (DNA): TGTGCCAGCAGCTCATCAACAGGGGGGGGCTACACCTTC.

This chain links TRBV12-3 or TRBV12-4 with TRBJ2-2; 7 positions agree with TRBD1. J lost 1 base, V lost 5 bases, and 7 bases had no gene match. The CDR3 contains 16 residues. The CDR3 DNA reads TGTGCCAGCAGTCCCACCCGGACAGGGAACACCGGGGAGCTGTTTTTT. Protein product: CASSPTRTGNTGELFF.

This clonotype occurred a few times. V and J are TRBV5-1 and TRBJ1-4; D is unresolved. V was pared by 4 bases and J by 6 bases, with 13 bases between. The CDR3 spans 14 residues. CDR1 is SGHRS, CDR2 YFSETQ, per germline. CDR3 nucleotides: TGCGCCAGCAGCCGTTTCACTCAGGATGAAAAACTGTTTTTT. Translation gives CASSRFTQDEKLFF.

The CDR3 nucleotides read TGCAGTGCTAGAGACGCGGCAGGAGACGACAATGAGCAGTTCTTC. It codes for CSARDAAGDDNEQFF. The chain has TRBV20-1 and TRBJ2-1, with D uncertain. Per germline, CDR1 DFQATT and CDR2 SNEGSKA (reference sequence). This CDR3 contains 15 residues. Between the trimmed V and J ends, which lost 0 bases and 5 bases, there was a span of 14 bases.

This clonotype was seen ten or more times. The rearrangement links TRBV7-8 to TRBJ1-2; 8 bases line up with TRBD1. Unmatched junction bases numbered 15, after V lost 4 bases and J lost 5 bases. Germline lookup yields CDR1 SGHVS and CDR2 FQNEAQ. CDR3 size: 17 residues. The CDR3 bases are TGTGCCAGCAGCTCAAGGACAGGGACGGTGCCGCCATATGGCTACACCTTC. It encodes CASSSRTGTVPPYGYTF. The variable domain in full, with the rest retrieved from reference TRBV7-8 and TRBJ1-2, is GAGVSQSPRYKVAKRGQDVALRCDPISGHVSLFWYQQALGQGPEFLTYFQNEAQLDKSGLPSDRFFAERPEGSVSTLKIQRTQQEDSAVYLCASSSRTGTVPPYGYTFGSGTRLTVV.

This clonotype has a handful of counts. This rearrangement joins TRBV12-3 or TRBV12-4 to TRBJ1-1; D not resolved. V was cut by 7 bases and J by 2 bases, with 14 bases left in between. This CDR3 has 14 amino acids. The CDR3 DNA reads as TGTGCCAGCACCCCCGATACTACAAACACTGAAGCTTTCTTT. This sequence encodes CASTPDTTNTEAFF.

This clonotype came up once. The chain joins TRBV2 to TRBJ1-2, with D maybe TRBD1 (5 bases). Per germline, CDR1 SNHLY and CDR2 FYNNEI. V was pared by 4 bases and J by 2 bases, with 5 bases between. CDR3 length equals 12 residues. In DNA, the CDR3 is TGTGCCAGCAGTGGGGGGAACTATGGCTACACCTTC. Its protein is CASSGGNYGYTF.

The V and J genes are TRBV12-3 or TRBV12-4 and TRBJ1-4; no clear D. Trimming removed 2 bases at V and 3 bases at J, with 4 bases between. The CDR3 runs 13 residues. CDR3 in amino acids: CASSLRANEKLFF. CDR3 DNA: TGTGCCAGCAGTTTAAGAGCTAATGAAAAACTGTTTTTT.

This chain joins TRBV7-2 and TRBJ1-1, with unresolved D. There are 14 residues in the CDR3. CDR1 and CDR2 from the germline V gene are SGHTA and FQGNSA. Trimming removed 1 base from V and 5 bases from J, with 11 bases in between. Here the CDR3 reads CASSLDRTGTEAFF. CDR3 DNA sequence: TGTGCCAGCAGCTTAGACCGCACGGGGACTGAAGCTTTCTTT.

The table lists this clonotype with a few counts. The CDR3 coding sequence is TGTGCCAGCAGCCGTCGACAGGGGATTAAAGTTGAGCAGTACTTC. Its protein product is CASSRRQGIKVEQYF. The V gene is TRBV7-2, the J gene TRBJ2-7, with 8 bases lining up with TRBD1. The CDR3 runs 15 residues. Trimming cost V 5 bases and J 7 bases; bases outside gene matches: 13. Germline V lookup: CDR1 SGHTA, CDR2 FQGNSA.

The rearrangement joins TRBV29-1 to TRBJ2-1; the match to TRBD2 covers 10 bases. The germline V gene encodes CDR1 SQVTM and CDR2 ANQGSEA. The CDR3 runs 13 residues. V gave up 7 bases and J gave up 7 bases; unmatched junction bases: 7. The CDR3, as DNA: TGCAGCGCCATACGTAGCGGGGGGAATGAGCAGTTCTTC. Encoded protein: CSAIRSGGNEQFF.

The rearrangement joins TRBV4-1 to TRBJ1-5; 7 nucleotides align to TRBD1. V lost 3 bases, J lost 4 bases, and 6 bases stayed unmatched. Germline V gene sequence: CDR1 MGHRA, CDR2 YSYEKL. The CDR3 spans 15 residues. The CDR3 is CASSQPDRENQPQHF. For the CDR3, the DNA is TGCGCCAGCAGCCAGCCTGACAGGGAGAATCAGCCCCAGCATTTT.

This clonotype was observed a handful of times. This chain uses TRBV7-2 with TRBJ1-1, with D maybe TRBD1 (5 bases). Germline V gene data show CDR1 as SGHTA and CDR2 as FQGNSA. V shed 1 base and J shed 6 bases, with 15 bases lying between them. CDR3 size: 15 residues. CDR3 nucleotides: TGTGCCAGCAGCTTAGGCGGGGGGGAGAGGGCTGAAGCTTTCTTT. It encodes CASSLGGGERAEAFF.

The rearrangement joins TRBV11-2 to TRBJ2-2; the match to TRBD2 covers 8 bases. The CDR3 contains 18 residues. Germline trimming cut 5 bases from V and 4 bases from J; bases unmatched to any gene: 15. The germline CDR1 and CDR2 sequences are SGHAT and FQNNGV. As DNA, the CDR3 is TGTGCCAGCAGCATAACCGGGGGGGTGGTGCTAGGCACCGGGGAGCTGTTTTTT. It codes for CASSITGGVVLGTGELFF.

The V call is TRBV5-1, the J call TRBJ1-1; D may be TRBD1 (6 bases). The germline V and J ends were trimmed by 6 bases and 3 bases, with 12 bases remaining between them. Germline CDR1 SGHRS, CDR2 YFSETQ. This CDR3 contains 13 residues. The CDR3 region is CASNRDGYTEAFF. CDR3 DNA: TGCGCCAGCAACAGGGATGGATACACTGAAGCTTTCTTT.

This clonotype was seen at least ten times. The CDR3 nucleotides read TGTGCCAGCAGTTCACCCCGACAGGGGGATATCTATGAGCAGTTCTTC. This encodes CASSSPRQGDIYEQFF. The rearrangement links TRBV12-3 or TRBV12-4 to TRBJ2-1, with 9 nucleotides matching TRBD1. J was trimmed by 8 bases and V by 4 bases; bases with no gene match: 12. The CDR3 is 16 residues long.

This clonotype occurred many times. The rearrangement links TRBV7-2 to TRBJ1-3, with a tentative D call TRBD1 (6 bases). V was shortened by 5 bases and J by 6 bases, with 14 bases between the two germline ends. This CDR3 is 14 amino acids long. The germline gives CDR1 SGHTA, CDR2 FQGNSA. The CDR3 is CASSPDSTENTIYF. CDR3 nucleotide sequence: TGTGCCAGCAGCCCGGACAGTACAGAAAACACCATATATTTT. Drawing the rest from reference TRBV7-2 and TRBJ1-3, the complete variable domain is GAGVSQSPSNKVTEKGKDVELRCDPISGHTALYWYRQSLGQGLEFLIYFQGNSAPDKSGLPSDRFSAERTGGSVSTLTIQRTQQEDSAVYLCASSPDSTENTIYFGEGSWLTVV.

This clonotype was found many times. The chain employs TRBV7-6 and TRBJ1-1, with a possible D match to TRBD1 (6 bases). This CDR3 has 14 residues. Germline loops: CDR1 SGHVS, CDR2 FNYEAQ. V was shortened by 5 bases and J by 2 bases, with 12 bases between the two germline ends. CDR3 sequence reads: CASSLGQPNTEAFF. The CDR3 DNA reads as TGTGCCAGCAGCCTAGGACAGCCTAACACTGAAGCTTTCTTT. The full variable domain, rest sourced from reference TRBV7-6 and TRBJ1-1, is GAGVSQSPRYKVTKRGQDVALRCDPISGHVSLYWYRQALGQGPEFLTYFNYEAQQDKSGLPNDRFSAERPEGSISTLTIQRTEQRDSAMYRCASSLGQPNTEAFFGQGTRLTVV.